A few counts support the clone carrying this TCR beta chain. Its matching antigen is unknown. This record belongs to a study of beta chain features in type 1 diabetes. Study-wide findings and caveats: Among patients with Type 1 diabetes, TCRB CDR3s were moderately but significantly shorter in every one of the four CD4+ subsets.

The CDR3 spans 15 residues. V was cut by 6 bases and J by 3 bases, with 17 bases left in between. The germline gives CDR1 MNHNY, CDR2 SVGAGI (reference sequence). Reverse transcribing all isolated RNA meant expressed TCRB transcripts were sequenced. Here immunoSEQ multiplex PCR was the method, and the copy in TCRdb shows in-frame clones only, minus some. This table holds 350,000 to 400,000 clones, roughly 12% found once. This chain uses TRBV6-6 with TRBJ1-2; D gene ambiguous. This clonotype was sampled from a woman aged 18-29 years with type 1 diabetes. Sequencing was done on a sample of naive CD4+ T cells from blood. CDR3: CASSPGGLGDYGYTF. The DNA for the CDR3 is TGTGCCAGCAGCCCAGGAGGGCTTGGGGACTATGGCTACACCTTC.